Sequencing of this T cell receptor beta chain was carried out in a study of T cell therapy after organ transplantation. Across the study: Blood for the long-term post-therapy sample came 20 to 29 weeks after therapy.

The time point denotes: 20-29 weeks after completion of therapy. The CDR3 spans 14 residues. V lost 8 bases and J lost 0; bases outside the gene matches: 5. Looked up from germline, CDR1 is MDHEN and CDR2 is SYDVKM. In this sample, this clone turned up a few times. Its antigen remains unknown. The protocol was immunoSEQ multiplex PCR, while the TCRdb copy is restricted to in-frame clones and leaves out a portion. This sample has about 20,000 clones, with 80% to 85% found just once. V and J are TRBV28 and TRBJ2-5; TRBD2 agrees at 8 bases. Sequencing used CD8+ T cells from blood, obtained after autologous CMV-specific T cell therapy. The sequence came from a human patient who had received a solid organ transplant and had CMV disease. Some of the T cells may derive from the graft donor. CDR3 residues: CASQREMDQETQYF. The DNA of the CDR3 is TGTGCCAGCCAGCGGGAGATGGACCAAGAGACCCAGTACTTC. Variable domain in full (rest from reference TRBV28 and TRBJ2-5): DVKVTQSSRYLVKRTGEKVFLECVQDMDHENMFWYRQDPGLGLRLIYFSYDVKMKEKGDIPEGYSVSREKKERFSLILESASTNQTSMYLCASQREMDQETQYFGPGTRLLVL.